A single sample gave rise to the 12 T cell receptor beta chains below, sequenced in a study of blood T cell repertoires in COVID-19. Here immunoSEQ multiplex PCR was the method, and the copy in TCRdb shows in-frame clones only, minus some. The sample carries a few hundred thousand clones, 85% to 90% recorded once. Sequenced: PBMCs or T cells enriched from blood (not recorded which). All receptors derive from a man aged 25-40 years who had recovered from COVID-19.

The chain uses TRBV2 and TRBJ2-1, with TRBD2 identical over 10 bases. J gave up 6 bases and V 6 bases, and 23 bases lay outside the gene matches. Germline V lookup: CDR1 SNHLY, CDR2 FYNNEI. The CDR3 totals 20 residues. CDR3 DNA: TGTGCCAGCAGCGGAGAGGGGATCTCTAGCGGGAGAGGGCTGCGCAATGAGCAGTTCTTC. Residues: CASSGEGISSGRGLRNEQFF.

CDR3 region: CASREASGSKTQYF. In nucleotides, the CDR3 is TGTGCCAGCAGAGAGGCTAGCGGGAGTAAGACCCAGTACTTC. The rearrangement links TRBV6-8 to TRBJ2-5; TRBD2 matches at 10 bases. V gave up 6 bases and J gave up 6 bases; unmatched junction bases: 7. Germline loops: CDR1 MNHGY, CDR2 SAAAGT. This CDR3 is 14 amino acids long.

The chain employs TRBV3-1 (or the pseudogene TRBV3-2) and TRBJ2-3; 8 bases are shared with TRBD2. Trimming cost V 4 bases and J 3 bases; bases outside gene matches: 6. The CDR3 runs to 15 residues. In germline, CDR1 is LGHDT, CDR2 YNNKEL (reference sequence). CDR3 sequence reads: CASSPGTRNTDTQYF. In nucleotides, the CDR3 is TGTGCCAGCAGCCCGGGGACTAGGAATACAGATACGCAGTATTTT.

The chain links TRBV5-1 to TRBJ1-1; D is uncertain. The CDR3 is 14 amino acids. Germline CDR1 is SGHRS and CDR2 is YFSETQ. Trimming stripped 3 bases from V and 6 bases from J, with 15 bases between. Here the CDR3 DNA reads TGCGCCAGCAGCTCCCATGCGGAGGAACCTGAAGCTTTCTTT. Protein: CASSSHAEEPEAFF.

The chain combines TRBV3-1 (or the pseudogene TRBV3-2) with TRBJ2-7, with 11 bases fitting TRBD1. The trim removed 2 bases at V and 3 bases at J, leaving 6 bases unmatched. Germline V gene sequence: CDR1 LGHDT, CDR2 YNNKEL (reference sequence). The CDR3 has 16 amino acids. The chain's CDR3 is CASSQKSGTGGYEQYF. DNA for the CDR3: TGTGCCAGCAGCCAAAAGTCCGGGACAGGGGGCTACGAGCAGTACTTC.

V usage is TRBV4-3 and J usage is TRBJ2-7, with 7 bases lining up with TRBD2. This CDR3 is built from 16 residues. Germline V gene lookup returns CDR1 LGHNA and CDR2 YSLEER. After removal of 0 bases from V and 1 base from J, the junction contained 6 bases not matched to a gene. The CDR3: CASSQDLGEGSYEQYF. CDR3 coding DNA: TGCGCCAGCAGCCAAGATCTTGGGGAGGGATCCTACGAGCAGTACTTC.

The J gene is TRBJ2-3, the V gene TRBV11-2; 9 nucleotides match TRBD2. The CDR3 spans 16 residues. After removal of 5 bases from V and 7 bases from J, the junction contained 13 bases not matched to a gene. Germline-derived CDR1 and CDR2 are SGHAT and FQNNGV. CDR3 nucleotides: TGTGCCAGCAGCGGCATTAGCGGGGGCCTCAGACATACGCAGTATTTT. Protein product: CASSGISGGLRHTQYF.

This clone appeared once. The CDR3 is CASSYSGQGDSPLHF. For the CDR3, the DNA is TGTGCCAGCAGTTACTCTGGACAGGGGGATTCACCCCTCCACTTT. The chain recombines TRBV6-6 with TRBJ1-6, with 10 bases lining up with TRBD1. CDR3 length equals 15 residues. Germline CDR1 MNHNY, CDR2 SVGAGI (reference sequence). V lost 0 bases to trimming and J lost 8 bases; unmatched junction nucleotides: 1.

The chain couples TRBV4-3 to TRBJ1-1; 8 nucleotides agree with TRBD1. V was pared by 1 base and J by 5 bases, with 6 bases of the junction left unmatched. The CDR3 has 15 amino acids. Per the germline V gene, CDR1 is LGHNA and CDR2 is YSLEER. CDR3 region: CASSQGDRSGTEAFF. The CDR3 DNA reads TGCGCCAGCAGCCAAGGGGACAGGAGTGGGACTGAAGCTTTCTTT.

V usage is TRBV4-2 and J usage is TRBJ2-2; D is unclear. This CDR3 is 14 amino acids long. V gave up 1 base and J gave up 3 bases, with 6 bases separating them. The germline V gene has CDR1 LGHNA and CDR2 YNFKEQ. CDR3 sequence reads: CASSQALYTGELFF. The CDR3 nucleotides are TGTGCCAGCAGCCAAGCGTTGTACACCGGGGAGCTGTTTTTT.

Only a few counts were recorded for this clone. The V call is TRBV6-1, the J call TRBJ1-1; D is unresolved. V lost 1 base, J lost 6 bases, and 15 bases lay in between. The CDR3 covers 15 residues. From germline, CDR1 is MNHNS and CDR2 SASEGT. CDR3: CASSEGALGSAEAFF. The CDR3 DNA is TGTGCCAGCAGTGAAGGGGCCCTCGGGAGCGCTGAAGCTTTCTTT.

The chain has TRBV14 and TRBJ2-7; 8 nucleotides align to TRBD2. Trimming removed 5 bases from V and 3 bases from J; junction bases left unmatched: 12. In germline, CDR1 is SGHDN, CDR2 FVKESK. CDR3 size: 16 residues. The CDR3 is CASSRGSGTFGYEQYF. The CDR3, as DNA: TGTGCCAGCAGCAGGGGTAGCGGGACCTTTGGCTACGAGCAGTACTTC.